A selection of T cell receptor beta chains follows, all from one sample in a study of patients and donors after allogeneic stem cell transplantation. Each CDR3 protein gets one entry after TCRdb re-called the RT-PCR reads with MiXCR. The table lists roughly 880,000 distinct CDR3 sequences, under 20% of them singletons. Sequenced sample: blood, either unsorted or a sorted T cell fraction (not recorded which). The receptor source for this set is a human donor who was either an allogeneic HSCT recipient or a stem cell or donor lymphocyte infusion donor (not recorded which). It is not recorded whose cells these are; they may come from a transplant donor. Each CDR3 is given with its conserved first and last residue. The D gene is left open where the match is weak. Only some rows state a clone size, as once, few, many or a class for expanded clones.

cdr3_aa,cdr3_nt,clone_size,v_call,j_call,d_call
CASGLGAGVYEQYF,TGTGCCAGTGGTTTGGGAGCGGGAGTCTACGAGCAGTACTTC,.,TRBV28,TRBJ2-7,TRBD2
CSVEFRGSYAFF,TGCAGCGTTGAATTCCGAGGGAGTTATGCTTTCTTT,many,TRBV29-1,TRBJ1-1,.
CASSPVAGPYEQYF,TGTGCCAGCTCACCAGTAGCGGGACCCTACGAGCAGTACTTC,few,TRBV18,TRBJ2-7,TRBD2
CASSVTPRTGETQYF,TGTGCCAGCAGCGTAACCCCGCGGACAGGCGAGACCCAGTACTTC,many,TRBV9,TRBJ2-5,TRBD1
CASRPDNNYGYTF,TGTGCCAGCAGGCCCGACAATAACTATGGCTACACCTTC,few,TRBV6-6,TRBJ1-2,.
CASSQAPRGGPFLETQYF,TGTGCCAGCAGCCAAGCGCCCCGGGGGGGGCCGTTTTTAGAGACCCAGTACTTC,few,TRBV3-1,TRBJ2-5,TRBD2
CASSLGSGGNNSPLHF,TGTGCCAGCAGTTTGGGGTCAGGGGGGAATAATTCACCCCTCCACTTT,.,TRBV12-3/TRBV12-4,TRBJ1-6,TRBD1
CATQNYEQYF,TGTGCCACCCAGAACTACGAGCAGTACTTC,once,TRBV25-1,TRBJ2-7,.
CASSMEPHDNEQFF,TGCGCCAGCAGCATGGAGCCACACGACAATGAGCAGTTCTTC,.,TRBV5-1,TRBJ2-1,.
CSPSSQGEETQYF,TGCAGTCCGTCCTCACAGGGAGAAGAGACCCAGTACTTC,.,TRBV20-1,TRBJ2-5,.
CASSSVGRADTQYF,TGTGCCAGCAGCTCAGTCGGCCGGGCAGATACGCAGTATTTT,few,TRBV7-2,TRBJ2-3,.
CASSIGTSMRGGYEQYF,TGTGCCAGCAGCATCGGGACCTCAATGCGGGGGGGCTACGAGCAGTACTTC,few,TRBV11-2,TRBJ2-7,TRBD2
CASSLERRAGELFF,.,.,TRBV5-1,TRBJ2-2,.
CASSLSGFQPQHF,TGTGCCAGCAGTTTATCAGGGTTCCAGCCCCAGCATTTT,.,TRBV12-3/TRBV12-4,TRBJ1-5,.
CASSLSAEANYGYTF,TGTGCCAGCAGTTTATCGGCAGAAGCTAACTATGGCTACACCTTC,few,TRBV28,TRBJ1-2,.
CSGQGATDTDTQYF,TGCAGTGGTCAGGGGGCCACGGACACAGATACGCAGTATTTT,.,TRBV20-1,TRBJ2-3,TRBD1
CASSFRQGRRNEQFF,TGTGCCAGCAGTTTTCGACAGGGCAGAAGGAATGAGCAGTTCTTC,many,TRBV12-3/TRBV12-4,TRBJ2-1,TRBD1
CASSVGGLAGLRANVLTF,TGCGCCAGCAGCGTTGGGGGACTAGCGGGACTAAGGGCCAACGTCCTGACTTTC,few,TRBV5-1,TRBJ2-6,TRBD2
CSALSGTGEGKLFF,TGCAGTGCCCTCTCCGGGACAGGGGAAGGAAAACTGTTTTTT,few,TRBV20-1,TRBJ1-4,TRBD1
CSARGQRGASYNEQFF,TGCAGTGCTAGAGGCCAGCGGGGGGCCTCCTACAATGAGCAGTTCTTC,.,TRBV20-1,TRBJ2-1,TRBD2
CASRRGMDEKLFF,TGTGCCAGCAGGCGCGGCATGGATGAAAAACTGTTTTTT,.,TRBV2,TRBJ1-4,.
CSADGTGVGVNEQFF,TGCAGTGCGGATGGGACAGGGGTGGGTGTAAATGAGCAGTTCTTC,few,TRBV20-1,TRBJ2-1,TRBD1
CASSRGQRGNIQYF,TGTGCCAGCAGTAGGGGACAGAGGGGAAACATTCAGTACTTC,.,TRBV6-2/TRBV6-3,TRBJ2-4,TRBD1
CASSLRTGTSYNEQFF,TGTGCCAGCAGTTTACGGACAGGGACCTCCTACAATGAGCAGTTCTTC,few,TRBV12-3/TRBV12-4,TRBJ2-1,TRBD1
CASSLGTQAPYGYTF,TGTGCCAGCAGCTTGGGCACCCAGGCCCCCTATGGCTACACCTTC,.,TRBV5-8,TRBJ1-2,.
CAIMLGGQQETQYF,TGTGCCATAATGCTCGGGGGGCAACAAGAGACCCAGTACTTC,.,TRBV5-4,TRBJ2-5,.
CASSHSGQPQHF,TGTGCCAGCAGCCACAGTGGACAGCCCCAGCATTTT,.,TRBV7-8,TRBJ1-5,.
CASSLSGEGPDTQYF,TGTGCCAGCAGCTTATCGGGGGAAGGGCCAGATACGCAGTATTTT,.,TRBV7-3,TRBJ2-3,.
CSAREQGSTGSYGYTF,TGCAGTGCTAGAGAACAGGGCTCGACAGGGTCCTATGGCTACACCTTC,few,TRBV20-1,TRBJ1-2,TRBD1